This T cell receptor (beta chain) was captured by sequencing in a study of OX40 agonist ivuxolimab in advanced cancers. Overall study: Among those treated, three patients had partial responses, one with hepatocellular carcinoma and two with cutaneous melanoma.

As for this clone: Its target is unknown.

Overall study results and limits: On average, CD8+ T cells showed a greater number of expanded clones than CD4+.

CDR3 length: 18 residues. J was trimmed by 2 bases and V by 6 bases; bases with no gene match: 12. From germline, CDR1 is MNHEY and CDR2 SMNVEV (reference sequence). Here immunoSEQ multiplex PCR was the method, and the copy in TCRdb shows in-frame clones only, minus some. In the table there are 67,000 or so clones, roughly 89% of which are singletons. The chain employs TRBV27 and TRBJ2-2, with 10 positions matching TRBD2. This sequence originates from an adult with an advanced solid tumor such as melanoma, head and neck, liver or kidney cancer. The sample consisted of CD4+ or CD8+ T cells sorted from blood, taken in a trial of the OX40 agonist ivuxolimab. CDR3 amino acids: CASRTVAGGLLNTGELFF. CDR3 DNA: TGTGCCAGCAGGACAGTAGCGGGGGGCCTACTCAACACCGGGGAGCTGTTTTTT.